This TCR beta chain originates from a study of T cells in Graves' hyperthyroidism and ophthalmopathy. General study points: Using 13 V-J features, a model discriminated ophthalmopathy from stable hyperthyroidism. In validation, the model predicted ophthalmopathy. These predictions came a median roughly 6 months before onset.

Diagnoses used clinical symptoms, serum thyroxine and TRAb, thyroid ultrasound and orbital computed tomography. RNA transcripts were the template for amplifying TCR beta CDR3 regions. The HTBI primer set was used in a first-round RT-PCR of the TCR CDR3. TCRdb reanalysed the multiplex PCR reads using MiXCR and keeps one entry per CDR3 protein. The sample comprises hundreds of thousands of distinct CDR3 sequences, under 60% of which are singletons, and 8.2% rests with the top ten. CDR1 LNHDA and CDR2 SQIVND come from the germline V gene (reference sequence). This CDR3 spans 13 amino acids. Trimming took 7 bases from V and 11 from J, leaving 18 bases between them. A note on this clonotype: Its antigen remains unidentified.

The chain carries TRBV19 and TRBJ1-5; D unclear. Sequencing was done on a sample of peripheral blood or thyroid tissue (not recorded which). The TCR comes from a woman younger than 30 with Graves' hyperthyroidism. The DNA for the CDR3 is TGTGCCAGTACCGCACCGGGCCCGGGGACCCAGCATTTT. Translating it yields CASTAPGPGTQHF. Drawing the rest from reference TRBV19 and TRBJ1-5, the complete variable domain is DGGITQSPKYLFRKEGQNVTLSCEQNLNHDAMYWYRQDPGQGLRLIYYSQIVNDFQKGDIAEGYSVSREKKESFPLTVTSAQKNPTAFYLCASTAPGPGTQHFGDGTRLSIL.